This T cell receptor beta chain was sequenced for a study of multiple sclerosis patients with progressive multifocal leukoencephalopathy. Clones were sequenced by immunoSEQ multiplex PCR, and TCRdb holds only the in-frame ones, with some missing. The sample lists tens of thousands of clones; roughly 84% were seen once. Time point denoted: time of PML onset. The CDR3 is made up of 13 amino acids. Per the germline V gene, CDR1 is LGHNA and CDR2 is YSLEER. V was shortened by 1 base and J by 8 bases, with 11 bases between the two germline ends. The chain employs TRBV4-3 and TRBJ1-1; maybe TRBD1 (5 bases). Here the sequenced sample was PBMCs, taken from a patient treated with natalizumab. The origin of this receptor is a human donor with progressive multifocal leukoencephalopathy. CDR3 residues: CASSQVGPGEAFF. In nucleotides, the CDR3 is TGCGCCAGCAGCCAAGTGGGCCCAGGGGAAGCTTTCTTT.